Included here is one TCR beta chain sequence, with context. Its target is not known. The CDR3 sequence is 12 residues long. Germline loops: CDR1 SQVTM, CDR2 ANQGSEA. This entry comes from a study of CXCR3-negative and CXCR3-positive naive CD8 T cells. Study-level information: Sequencing gave about 150 million TRB reads overall, about 1.5 +/- 0.3 million per library.

Study conclusions and caveats: Naive cells with CXCR3 showed TRB CDR3s that were more hydrophobic than those in CXCR3-negative naive cells.

5' RACE with UMI labels generated the TRB cDNA libraries. One entry per CDR3 protein, without DNA, is what TCRdb gives after re-calling the 5' RACE reads. The sample has about 98,000 distinct CDR3 sequences; the top ten hold 0.85% to 1.4%. This chain links TRBV29-1 with TRBJ1-2. Sample: naive CXCR3+ CD8+ T cells from blood. Subset given: CD45RO-CCR7+CD27+CD95- naive CD8+ T cells expressing CXCR3 (TNR3+). The receptor's source is a human donor in good health. Some clones in this sample may be carry-over from other donors' samples. CDR3 region: CSVVYSPYGYTF.